Detailed here is one T cell receptor (beta chain). This clonotype occurred many times. What this receptor recognizes is not known. No much larger clonotype is one base removed from it; base qualities were not supplied. The CDR3 measures 13 amino acids from cysteine to phenylalanine. The DNA shown is the 39-base CDR3, in frame from base 1. According to the germline V gene, CDR1 reads SNHLY and CDR2 reads FYNNEI. Cut back by 3 bases and 2 bases, the V and J ends lie 8 bases apart. These data come from a study of T cells in Graves' hyperthyroidism and ophthalmopathy (dated by TCRdb to between 2018 and 2021). Regarding the research as a whole: Peripheral blood was sampled at the time of initial diagnosis, prior to any treatment. A discovery cohort of about a hundred patients, 43 with Graves' ophthalmopathy and 55 to 60 with stable Graves' hyperthyroidism, was used to find distinguishing TCR V-J signatures. Prospective prediction of ophthalmopathy was tested in an independent validation cohort consisting of about 19 hyperthyroidism patients and about 17 patients who later progressed to ophthalmopathy. The 75 to 100 discovery patients were randomly divided into training and test sets at a 7:3 ratio. Thyroid tissue and blood T-cell repertoires from six Graves' hyperthyroidism patients were also compared in the study. After blood sampling, hyperthyroidism patients were treated with methimazole at a starting dose of 30 mg daily, and ophthalmopathy patients were treated with high-dose intravenous methylprednisolone. According to the paper, TCR Vbeta CDR3 sequencing was carried out on some 140 peripheral blood samples, which came from approximately 43 ophthalmopathy, around 75 hyperthyroidism and about 17 progressor patients. Study-wide findings and limitations: Blood samples also contained most of the expanded thyroid clonotypes (frequency above 0.001), which suggests that blood repertoires may reflect thyroid immune responses. Sample size was not statistically predetermined, and investigators were not blinded to group allocation. In cross-validation, a model built on a 13 V-J signature told ophthalmopathy apart from stable hyperthyroidism with about 90% sensitivity and about 81% specificity, and in testing the same model reached 80%/75%. In validation, progression to ophthalmopathy was predicted by the model with 70.59% sensitivity and around 76% specificity, a median of about 6 months before onset.

In the ophthalmopathy patients, disease was moderately to severely active, with a Clinical Activity Score of 3 or more, a NOSPECS grade of 4 or more, and a duration of less than 3 months. Any patient with an uncontrolled infection, another autoimmune disease, pregnancy or lactation was excluded. Diagnoses were based on clinical symptoms, serum thyroxine and TRAb, thyroid ultrasound and orbital computed tomography. PBMCs were separated from approximately 10 ml of fresh peripheral blood using Ficoll-Paque density gradient centrifugation. Trizol reagent was used to extract total RNA, and RNA quality was then checked on an Agilent 2100 Bioanalyzer. The TCR beta CDR3 regions were amplified from the RNA transcripts. The first round of RT-PCR for the TCR CDR3 was performed with the HTBI primer set and the Qiagen OneStep RT-PCR kit. A second multiplex PCR round built the libraries, followed by size selection and purification. Libraries were sequenced paired-end with 100 bp reads on an Illumina HiSeq2000. On the authors' methods: SOAPnuke was used to process the raw data, with reads discarded if the reads contained adapters or uncalled bases, had a mean Phred below 15, or lacked an exact constant-primer or identifier match. High-quality paired reads were merged using COPE v1.2.5, and each unique nucleotide sequence was defined as a clonotype. Clonotypes were aligned to IMGT TRBV, TRBD and TRBJ reference segments using MiTCR v1.1. The analysis included only V-J combinations with a frequency above 0.0001, which together covered approximately 99% of the repertoires. A TCS score was defined as the ratio of F50 (clonal expansion) to E x V (chaos), with BLOSUM62-based TCRdist applied between CDR3 peptides within each V-J. Welch's t-statistics and random forest reduced around 510 V-J features to 13, which were used in a naive Bayes classifier (R e1071). Using fastp trimming at Q25 and MiXCR clonotype assembly, TCRdb reanalyzed the public sequencing data and kept in-frame beta chains. Rows with one shared CDR3 protein collapse into an entry with the most common genes and DNA. The authors' filters were not applied to this entry. The sample data list some 570,000 distinct CDR3 sequences, and approximately 17% of these were observed just once. The leading ten clones occupy roughly 15% of the sample.

Material: blood. The rearrangement joined TRBV2 to TRBJ2-7, with the D gene not confidently named. The origin of this receptor is a woman aged 18-29 years with Graves' ophthalmopathy. The DNA reads as follows: TGTGCCAGCAGTGAGGCAGCCACCTACGAGCAGTACTTC. Its translation reads: CASSEAATYEQYF.